The present T cell receptor beta chain was sequenced within a study of CD8+ T cells in alopecia areata. Treatment indicated: oral pan-JAK inhibitor, 5-10 mg twice daily. Peripheral blood and lesional scalp punch biopsies were taken from alopecia areata patients. Sequencing relied on a cDNA template that was reverse transcribed from extracted RNA. The repertoire was sequenced with immunoSEQ multiplex PCR; TCRdb's copy has only in-frame clones and lacks some. The data contain about 6,900 clones, around 70% of them singletons. The CDR3 totals 15 residues. V lost 8 bases and J 1 base, leaving 12 bases between the germline ends. Germline CDR1 MNHNY, CDR2 SVGAGI (reference sequence).

This TCR derives from a human donor with alopecia areata. The gene calls are TRBV6-6 and TRBJ2-6; D may be TRBD1 or TRBD2 (5 bases each). Sequencing used skin, obtained at week 4, from a patient treated with tofacitinib. CDR3 DNA sequence: TGTGCCAGCGCGGGCAGGGTTTCTGGGGCCAACGTCCTGACTTTC. This gives the protein CASAGRVSGANVLTF.